This T cell receptor beta chain was sequenced for a study of CD8+ T cells in alopecia areata. A word on this clone: The antigen is unknown.

Sequencing relied on a cDNA template that was reverse transcribed from extracted RNA. Some clones are missing from TCRdb's copy, which holds only in-frame ones; the method was immunoSEQ multiplex PCR. The sample records around 30,000 clones, about 80% being singletons. Germline trimming cut 0 bases from V and 8 bases from J; bases unmatched to any gene: 4. Germline assignment: CDR1 SNHLY and CDR2 FYNNEI. The CDR3 runs to 15 residues. Findings and limits, study-wide: Clarity of TCR sharing across patients fell short of that in mice, possibly HLA-related. Clonality exceeded that of normal scalp in lesional scalp, most notably in alopecia totalis/universalis.

Alopecia areata patients gave lesional scalp punch biopsies and peripheral blood samples. This sequence originates from a human donor with alopecia areata. Sequencing was performed on NKG2D-low CD8+ T cells sorted from blood. The chain links TRBV2 to TRBJ2-7; TRBD2 matches 13 bases. The DNA of the CDR3 is TGTGCCAGCAGTGAAGCGCTCGGGACTAGCGGGAAGCAGTACTTC. This sequence encodes CASSEALGTSGKQYF. The full variable domain, its missing parts supplied by reference TRBV2 and TRBJ2-7, is EPEVTQTPSHQVTQMGQEVILRCVPISNHLYFYWYRQILGQKVEFLVSFYNNEISEKSEIFDDQFSVERPDGSNFTLKIRSTKLEDSAMYFCASSEALGTSGKQYFGPGTRLTVT.